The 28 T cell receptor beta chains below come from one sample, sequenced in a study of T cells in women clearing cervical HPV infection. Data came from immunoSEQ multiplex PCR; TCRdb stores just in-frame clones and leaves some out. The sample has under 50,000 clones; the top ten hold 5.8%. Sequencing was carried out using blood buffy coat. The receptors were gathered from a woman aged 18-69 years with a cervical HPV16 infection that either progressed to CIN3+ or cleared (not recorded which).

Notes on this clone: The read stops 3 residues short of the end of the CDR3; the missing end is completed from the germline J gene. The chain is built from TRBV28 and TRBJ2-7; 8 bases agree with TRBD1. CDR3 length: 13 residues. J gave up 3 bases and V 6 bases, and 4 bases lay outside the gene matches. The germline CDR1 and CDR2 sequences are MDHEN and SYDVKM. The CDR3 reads CASSSGQGYEQYF. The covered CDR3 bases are TGTGCCAGCAGCAGTGGACAGGGCTACGAG.

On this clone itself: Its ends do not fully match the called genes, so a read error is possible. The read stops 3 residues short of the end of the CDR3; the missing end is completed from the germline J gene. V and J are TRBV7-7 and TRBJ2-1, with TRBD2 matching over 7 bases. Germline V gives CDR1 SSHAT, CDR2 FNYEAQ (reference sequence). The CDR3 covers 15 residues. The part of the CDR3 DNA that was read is TGTGCTAGCAGCCCCGACAGCGGGACCTACAATGAG. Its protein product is CASSPDSGTYNE. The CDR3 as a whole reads CASSPDSGTYNEQFF.

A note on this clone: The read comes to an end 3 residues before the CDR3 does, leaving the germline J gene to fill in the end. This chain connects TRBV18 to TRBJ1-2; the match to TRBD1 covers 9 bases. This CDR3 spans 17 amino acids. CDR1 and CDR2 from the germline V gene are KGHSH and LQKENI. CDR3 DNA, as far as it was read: TGTGCCAGCTCACCACCGATCGGACAGGGGACTATCCACGAC. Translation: CASSPPIGQGTIHD. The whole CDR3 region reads CASSPPIGQGTIHDYTF.

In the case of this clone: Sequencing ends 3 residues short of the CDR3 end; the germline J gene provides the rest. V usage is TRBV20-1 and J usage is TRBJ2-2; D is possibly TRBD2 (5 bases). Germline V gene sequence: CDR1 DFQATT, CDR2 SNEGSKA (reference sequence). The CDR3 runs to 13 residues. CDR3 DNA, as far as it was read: TGCAGTGCCCGGCGGGCTGGTGGTGAAAAG. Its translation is CSARRAGGEK. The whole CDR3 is CSARRAGGEKLFF.

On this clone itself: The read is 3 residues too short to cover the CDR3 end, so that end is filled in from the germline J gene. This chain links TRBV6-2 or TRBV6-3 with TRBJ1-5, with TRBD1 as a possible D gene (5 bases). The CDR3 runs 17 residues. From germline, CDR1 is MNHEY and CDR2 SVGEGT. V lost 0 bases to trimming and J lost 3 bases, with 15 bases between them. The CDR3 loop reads CASSYSRQTSDNQPQHF. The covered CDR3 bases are TGTGCCAGCAGTTACTCCCGACAGACCAGCGACAATCAGCCC.

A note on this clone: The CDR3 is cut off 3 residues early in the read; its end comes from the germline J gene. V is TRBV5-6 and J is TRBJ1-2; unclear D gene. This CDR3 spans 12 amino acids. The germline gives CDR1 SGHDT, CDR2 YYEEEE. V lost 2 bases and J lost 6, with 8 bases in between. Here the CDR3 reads CASSFTGDGYTF. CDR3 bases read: TGTGCCAGCAGCTTTACCGGGGATGGC.

The CDR3 sequence is CASSPFLAHNEQFF. CDR3 DNA (partial): TGTGCCAGCTCACCATTCCTAGCGCACAATGAG. The chain employs TRBV18 and TRBJ2-1; D perhaps matches TRBD2 (6 bases). The read comes to an end 3 residues before the CDR3 does, leaving the germline J gene to fill in the end. This CDR3 has 14 residues. Trimming pared 2 bases from V and 5 bases from J, leaving 10 bases between. Germline V lookup: CDR1 KGHSH, CDR2 LQKENI.

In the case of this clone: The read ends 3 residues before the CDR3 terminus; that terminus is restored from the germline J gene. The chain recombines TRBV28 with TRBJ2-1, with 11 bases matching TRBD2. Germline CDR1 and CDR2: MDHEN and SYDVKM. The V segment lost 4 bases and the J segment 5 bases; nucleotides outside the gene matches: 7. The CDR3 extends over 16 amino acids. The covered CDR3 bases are TGTGCCAGCAGTTCCTCACCGGGACTAGCGGACAATGAG. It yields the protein CASSSSPGLADNE. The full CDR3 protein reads CASSSSPGLADNEQFF.

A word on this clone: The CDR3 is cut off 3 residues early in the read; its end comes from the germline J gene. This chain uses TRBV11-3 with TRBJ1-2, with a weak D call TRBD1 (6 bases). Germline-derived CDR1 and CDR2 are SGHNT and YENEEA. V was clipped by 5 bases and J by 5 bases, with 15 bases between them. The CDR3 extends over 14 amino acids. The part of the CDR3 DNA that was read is TGTGCCAGCAGCCAGACCCAGGGGAAGTATGGC. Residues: CASSQTQGKYG. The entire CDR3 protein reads CASSQTQGKYGYTF.

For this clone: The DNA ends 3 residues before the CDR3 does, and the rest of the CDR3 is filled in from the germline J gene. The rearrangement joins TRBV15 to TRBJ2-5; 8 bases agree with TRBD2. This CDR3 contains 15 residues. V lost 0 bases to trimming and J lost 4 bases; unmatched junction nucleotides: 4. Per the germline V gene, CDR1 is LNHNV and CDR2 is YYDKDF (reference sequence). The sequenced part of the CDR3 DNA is TGTGCCACCAGCAGAGATCGGGGGGGCACAGAGACC. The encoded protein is CATSRDRGGTET. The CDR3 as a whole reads CATSRDRGGTETQYF.

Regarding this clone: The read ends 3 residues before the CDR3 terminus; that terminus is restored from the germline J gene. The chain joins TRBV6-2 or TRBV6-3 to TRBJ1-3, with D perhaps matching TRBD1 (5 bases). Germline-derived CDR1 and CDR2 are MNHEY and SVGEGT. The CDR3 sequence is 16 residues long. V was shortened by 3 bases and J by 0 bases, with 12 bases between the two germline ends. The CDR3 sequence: CASSYGRGNSGNTIYF. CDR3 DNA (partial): TGTGCCAGCAGTTATGGGAGGGGAAACTCTGGAAACACC.

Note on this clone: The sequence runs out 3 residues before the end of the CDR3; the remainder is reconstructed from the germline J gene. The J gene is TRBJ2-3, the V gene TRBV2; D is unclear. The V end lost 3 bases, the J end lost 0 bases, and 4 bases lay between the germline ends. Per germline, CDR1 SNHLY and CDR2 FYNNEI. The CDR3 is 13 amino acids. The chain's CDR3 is CASSDISTDTQYF. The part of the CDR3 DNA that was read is TGTGCCAGCAGTGATATTAGCACAGATACG.

The sequenced CDR3 bases are TGTGCCAGCACCTCTGGGACTAGCGGGATCAATGAG. This codes for CASTSGTSGINE. The full CDR3 protein is CASTSGTSGINEQFF. The chain recombines TRBV27 with TRBJ2-1, with 13 bases identical to TRBD2. The CDR3 goes on 3 residues after the read ends, and that part is filled in from the germline J gene. With 7 bases clipped from V and 6 bases from J, the junction kept 6 bases outside the gene matches. Germline V gene sequence: CDR1 MNHEY, CDR2 SMNVEV (reference sequence). The CDR3 runs 15 residues.

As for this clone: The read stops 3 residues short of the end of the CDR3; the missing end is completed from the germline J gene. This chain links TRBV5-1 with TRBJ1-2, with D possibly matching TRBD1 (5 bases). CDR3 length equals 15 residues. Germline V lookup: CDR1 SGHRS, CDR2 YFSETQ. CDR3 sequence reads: CASSLYGAHTDTYTF. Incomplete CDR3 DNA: TGCGCCAGCAGCTTGTATGGGGCTCACACAGATACC.

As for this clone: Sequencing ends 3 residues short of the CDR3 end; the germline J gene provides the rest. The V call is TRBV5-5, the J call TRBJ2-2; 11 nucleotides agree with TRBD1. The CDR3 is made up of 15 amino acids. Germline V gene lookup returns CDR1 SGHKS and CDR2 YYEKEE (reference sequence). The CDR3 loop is CASSGGQGGNEKLFF. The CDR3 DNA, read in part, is TGTGCCAGCAGCGGGGGACAGGGGGGGAATGAAAAG.

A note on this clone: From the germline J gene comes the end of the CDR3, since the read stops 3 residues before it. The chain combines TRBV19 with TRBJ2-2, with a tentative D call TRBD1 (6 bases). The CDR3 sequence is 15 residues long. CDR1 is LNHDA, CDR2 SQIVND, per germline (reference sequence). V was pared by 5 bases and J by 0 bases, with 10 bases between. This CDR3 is CASSPGQSNTGELFF. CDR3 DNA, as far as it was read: TGTGCCAGTAGTCCGGGACAATCGAACACCGGGGAG.

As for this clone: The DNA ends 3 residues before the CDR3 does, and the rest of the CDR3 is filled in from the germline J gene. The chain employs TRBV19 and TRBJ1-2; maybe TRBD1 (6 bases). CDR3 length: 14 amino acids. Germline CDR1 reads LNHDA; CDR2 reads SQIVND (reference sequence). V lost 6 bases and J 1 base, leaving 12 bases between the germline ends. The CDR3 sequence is CASSRTAINYGYTF. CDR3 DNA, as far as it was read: TGTGCCAGTAGCAGGACAGCCATTAACTATGGC.

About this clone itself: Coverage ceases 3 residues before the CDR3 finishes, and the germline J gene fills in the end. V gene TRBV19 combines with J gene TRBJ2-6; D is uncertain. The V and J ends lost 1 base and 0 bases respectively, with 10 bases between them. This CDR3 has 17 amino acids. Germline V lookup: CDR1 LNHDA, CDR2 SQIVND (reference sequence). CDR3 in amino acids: CASSIGTDNSGANVLTF. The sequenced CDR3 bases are TGTGCCAGTAGTATAGGCACAGATAACTCTGGGGCCAACGTC.

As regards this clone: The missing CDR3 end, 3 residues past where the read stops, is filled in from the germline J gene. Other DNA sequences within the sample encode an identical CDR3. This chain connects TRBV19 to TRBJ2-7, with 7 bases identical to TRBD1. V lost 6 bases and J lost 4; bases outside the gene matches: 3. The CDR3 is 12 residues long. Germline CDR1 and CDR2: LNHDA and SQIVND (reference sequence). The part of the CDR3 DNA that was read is TGTGCCAGTAGCGGGACAGCATACGAG. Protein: CASSGTAYE. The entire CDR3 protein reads CASSGTAYEQYF.

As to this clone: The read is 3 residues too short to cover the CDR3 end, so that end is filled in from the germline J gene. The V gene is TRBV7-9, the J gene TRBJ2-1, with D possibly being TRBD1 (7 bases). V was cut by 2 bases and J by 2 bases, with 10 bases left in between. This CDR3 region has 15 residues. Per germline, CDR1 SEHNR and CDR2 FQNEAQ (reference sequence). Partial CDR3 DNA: TGTGCCAGCAGCTTACAGGGGGGTCCCTACAATGAG. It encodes CASSLQGGPYNE. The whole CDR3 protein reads CASSLQGGPYNEQFF.

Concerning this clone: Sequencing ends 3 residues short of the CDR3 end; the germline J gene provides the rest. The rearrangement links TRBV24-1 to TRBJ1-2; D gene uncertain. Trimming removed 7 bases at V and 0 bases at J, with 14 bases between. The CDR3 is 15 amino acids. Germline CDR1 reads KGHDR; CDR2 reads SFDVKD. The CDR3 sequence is CATRGNSNTNYGYTF. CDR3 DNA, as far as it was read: TGTGCCACCAGGGGTAACAGCAACACTAACTATGGC.

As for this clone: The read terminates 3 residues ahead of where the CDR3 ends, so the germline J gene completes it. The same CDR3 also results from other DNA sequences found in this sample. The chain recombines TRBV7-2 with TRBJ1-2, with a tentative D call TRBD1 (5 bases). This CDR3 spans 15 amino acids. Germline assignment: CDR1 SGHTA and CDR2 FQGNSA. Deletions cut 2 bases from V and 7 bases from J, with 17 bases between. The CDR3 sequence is CASSLNGQPARGYTF. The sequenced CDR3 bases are TGTGCCAGCAGCTTAAATGGACAACCGGCGCGTGGC.

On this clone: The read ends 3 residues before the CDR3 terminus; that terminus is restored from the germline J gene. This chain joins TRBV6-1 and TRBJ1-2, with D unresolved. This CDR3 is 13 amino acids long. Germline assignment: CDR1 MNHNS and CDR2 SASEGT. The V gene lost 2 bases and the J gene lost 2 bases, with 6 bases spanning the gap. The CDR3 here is CASSETRNYGYTF. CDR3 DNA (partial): TGTGCCAGCAGTGAAACCAGAAACTATGGC.

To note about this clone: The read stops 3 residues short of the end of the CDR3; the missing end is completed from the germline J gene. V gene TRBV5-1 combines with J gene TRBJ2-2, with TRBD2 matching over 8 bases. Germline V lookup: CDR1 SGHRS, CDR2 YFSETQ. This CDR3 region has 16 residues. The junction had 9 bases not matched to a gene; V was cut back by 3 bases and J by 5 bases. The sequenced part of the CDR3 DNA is TGCGCCAGCAGCTCTCCGGGGACTAGTAATACCGGGGAG. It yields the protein CASSSPGTSNTGE. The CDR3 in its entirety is CASSSPGTSNTGELFF.

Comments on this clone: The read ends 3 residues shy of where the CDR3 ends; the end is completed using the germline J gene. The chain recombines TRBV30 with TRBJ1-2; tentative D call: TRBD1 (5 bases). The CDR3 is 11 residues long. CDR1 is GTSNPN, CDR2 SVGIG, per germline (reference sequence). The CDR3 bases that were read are TGTGCCTGGAGGCAGGGAAGGATC. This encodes CAWRQGRI. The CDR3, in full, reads CAWRQGRIYTF.

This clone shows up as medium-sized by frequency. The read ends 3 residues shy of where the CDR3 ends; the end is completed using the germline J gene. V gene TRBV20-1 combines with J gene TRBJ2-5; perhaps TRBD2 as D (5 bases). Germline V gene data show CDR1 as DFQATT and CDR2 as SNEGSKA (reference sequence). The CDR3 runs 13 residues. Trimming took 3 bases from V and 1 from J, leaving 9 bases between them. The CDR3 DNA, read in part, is TGCAGTGCTAGTTCTAGCAGCCAAGAGACC. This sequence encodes CSASSSSQET. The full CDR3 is CSASSSSQETQYF.

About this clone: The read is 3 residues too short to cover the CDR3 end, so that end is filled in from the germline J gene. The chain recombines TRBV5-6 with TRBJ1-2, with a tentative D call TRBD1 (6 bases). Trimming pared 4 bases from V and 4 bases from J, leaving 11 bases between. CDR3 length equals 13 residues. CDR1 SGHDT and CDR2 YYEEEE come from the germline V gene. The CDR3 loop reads CASSQQGGYGYTF. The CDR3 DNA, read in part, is TGTGCCAGCAGCCAACAGGGAGGCTATGGC. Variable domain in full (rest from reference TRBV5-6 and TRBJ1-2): DAGVTQSPTHLIKTRGQQVTLRCSPKSGHDTVSWYQQALGQGPQFIFQYYEEEERQRGNFPDRFSGHQFPNYSSELNVNALLLGDSALYLCASSQQGGYGYTFGSGTRLTVV.

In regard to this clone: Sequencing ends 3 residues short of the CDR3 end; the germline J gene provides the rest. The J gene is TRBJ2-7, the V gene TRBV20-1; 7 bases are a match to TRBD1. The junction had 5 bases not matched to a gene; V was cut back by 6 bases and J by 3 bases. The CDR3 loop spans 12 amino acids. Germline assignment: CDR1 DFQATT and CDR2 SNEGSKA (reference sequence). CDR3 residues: CSARQGGYEQYF. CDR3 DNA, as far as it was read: TGCAGTGCCAGACAGGGTGGCTACGAG.